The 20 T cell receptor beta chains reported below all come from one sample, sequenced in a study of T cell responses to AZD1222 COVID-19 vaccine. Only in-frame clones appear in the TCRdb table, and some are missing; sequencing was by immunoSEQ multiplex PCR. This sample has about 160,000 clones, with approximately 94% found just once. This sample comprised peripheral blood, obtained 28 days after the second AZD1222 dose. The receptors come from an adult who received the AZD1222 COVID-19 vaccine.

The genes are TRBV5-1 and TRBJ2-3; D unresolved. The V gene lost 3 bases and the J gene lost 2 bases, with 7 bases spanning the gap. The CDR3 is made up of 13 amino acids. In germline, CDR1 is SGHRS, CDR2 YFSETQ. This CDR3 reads CASSSTSTDTQYF. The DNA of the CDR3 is TGCGCCAGCAGCTCGACATCCACAGATACGCAGTATTTT.

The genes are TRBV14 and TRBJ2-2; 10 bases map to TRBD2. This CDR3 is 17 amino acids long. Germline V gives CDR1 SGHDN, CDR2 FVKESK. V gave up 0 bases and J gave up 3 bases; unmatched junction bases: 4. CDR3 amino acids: CASSQDKLAGYTGELFF. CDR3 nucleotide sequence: TGTGCCAGCAGCCAAGATAAACTAGCGGGATACACCGGGGAGCTGTTTTTT. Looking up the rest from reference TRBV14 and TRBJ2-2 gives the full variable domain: EAGVTQFPSHSVIEKGQTVTLRCDPISGHDNLYWYRRVMGKEIKFLLHFVKESKQDESGMPNNRFLAERTGGTYSTLKVQPAELEDSGVYFCASSQDKLAGYTGELFFGEGSRLTVL.

Here the CDR3 reads CASSLRDRAQETQYF. DNA of the CDR3: TGTGCCAGCAGCTTAAGGGACAGGGCCCAAGAGACCCAGTACTTC. J is TRBJ2-5 and V is TRBV7-2; 9 bases are a match to TRBD1. In germline, CDR1 is SGHTA, CDR2 FQGNSA. This CDR3 is 15 amino acids long. V gave up 2 bases and J gave up 1 base; unmatched junction bases: 2.

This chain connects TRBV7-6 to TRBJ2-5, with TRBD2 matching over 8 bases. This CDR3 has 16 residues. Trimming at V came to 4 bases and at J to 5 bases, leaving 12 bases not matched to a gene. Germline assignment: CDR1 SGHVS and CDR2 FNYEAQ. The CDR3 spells CASSSWLEEREETQYF. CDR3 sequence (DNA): TGTGCCAGCAGCTCCTGGTTAGAGGAGCGGGAGGAGACCCAGTACTTC.

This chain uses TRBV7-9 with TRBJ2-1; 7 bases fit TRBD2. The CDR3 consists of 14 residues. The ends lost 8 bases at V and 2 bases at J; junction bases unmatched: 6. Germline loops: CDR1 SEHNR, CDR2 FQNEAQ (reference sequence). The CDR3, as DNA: TGTGCCAGCGGGGCGGGAGTCACCTACAATGAGCAGTTCTTC. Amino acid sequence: CASGAGVTYNEQFF.

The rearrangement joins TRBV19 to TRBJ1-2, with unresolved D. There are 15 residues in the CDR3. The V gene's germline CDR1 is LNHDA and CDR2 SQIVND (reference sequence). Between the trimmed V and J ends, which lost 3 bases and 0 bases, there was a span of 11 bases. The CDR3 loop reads CASSIGVRTNYGYTF. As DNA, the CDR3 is TGTGCCAGTAGTATCGGAGTACGGACTAACTATGGCTACACCTTC.

CDR3 nucleotide sequence: TGTGCCAGTAGTATATCGGCGGGAAAGATGCAGTTCTTC. Translating gives CASSISAGKMQFF. V usage is TRBV19 and J usage is TRBJ2-1; the D gene is possibly TRBD2 (6 bases). Germline CDR1 reads LNHDA; CDR2 reads SQIVND (reference sequence). The CDR3 is 13 residues long. V was trimmed by 2 bases and J by 12 bases, leaving 14 bases between them.

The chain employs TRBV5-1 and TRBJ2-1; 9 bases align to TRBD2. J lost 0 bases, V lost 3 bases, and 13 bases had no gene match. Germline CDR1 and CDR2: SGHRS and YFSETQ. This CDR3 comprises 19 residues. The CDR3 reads CASSSGVAGGVSSYNEQFF. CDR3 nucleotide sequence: TGCGCCAGCAGCTCCGGGGTGGCGGGAGGGGTTAGCTCCTACAATGAGCAGTTCTTC.

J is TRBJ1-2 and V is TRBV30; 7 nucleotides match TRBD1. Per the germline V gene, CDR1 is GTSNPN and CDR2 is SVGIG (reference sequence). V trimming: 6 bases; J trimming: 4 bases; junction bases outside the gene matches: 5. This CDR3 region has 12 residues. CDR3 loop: CACPGTVYGYTF. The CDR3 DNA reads TGTGCCTGCCCCGGGACAGTCTATGGCTACACCTTC.

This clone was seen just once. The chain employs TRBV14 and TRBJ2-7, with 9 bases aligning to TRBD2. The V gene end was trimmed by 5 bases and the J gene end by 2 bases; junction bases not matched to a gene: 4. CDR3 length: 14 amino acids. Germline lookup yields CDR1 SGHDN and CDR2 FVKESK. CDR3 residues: CASSFRTSAYEQYF. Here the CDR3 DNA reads TGTGCCAGCAGCTTCAGGACTAGCGCCTACGAGCAGTACTTC.

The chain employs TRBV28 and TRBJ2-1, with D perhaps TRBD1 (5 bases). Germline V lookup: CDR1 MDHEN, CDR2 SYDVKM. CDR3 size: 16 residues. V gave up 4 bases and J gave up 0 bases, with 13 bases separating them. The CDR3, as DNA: TGTGCCAGCAGTTCCGGCACAGGTACCTCCTACAATGAGCAGTTCTTC. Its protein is CASSSGTGTSYNEQFF.

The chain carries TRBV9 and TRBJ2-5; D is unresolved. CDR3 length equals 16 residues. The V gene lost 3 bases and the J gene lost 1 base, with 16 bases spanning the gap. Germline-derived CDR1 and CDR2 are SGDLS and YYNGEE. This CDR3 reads CASSATPSAVQETQYF. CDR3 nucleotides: TGTGCCAGCAGCGCGACCCCCTCGGCGGTCCAAGAGACCCAGTACTTC.

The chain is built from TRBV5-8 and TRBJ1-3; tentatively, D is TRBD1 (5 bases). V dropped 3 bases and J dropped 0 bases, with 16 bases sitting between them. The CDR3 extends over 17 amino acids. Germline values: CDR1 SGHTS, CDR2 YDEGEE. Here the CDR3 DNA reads TGTGCCAGCAGCTCTCCCCGGCGACAGAGCTCTGGAAACACCATATATTTT. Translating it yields CASSSPRRQSSGNTIYF.

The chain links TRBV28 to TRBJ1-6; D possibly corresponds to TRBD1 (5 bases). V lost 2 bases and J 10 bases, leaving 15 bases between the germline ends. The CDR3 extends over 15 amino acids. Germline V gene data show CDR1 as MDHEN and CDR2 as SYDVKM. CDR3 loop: CASSLGEGYRSPLHF. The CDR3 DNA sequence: TGTGCCAGCAGTTTAGGAGAGGGGTATCGCTCACCCCTCCACTTT.

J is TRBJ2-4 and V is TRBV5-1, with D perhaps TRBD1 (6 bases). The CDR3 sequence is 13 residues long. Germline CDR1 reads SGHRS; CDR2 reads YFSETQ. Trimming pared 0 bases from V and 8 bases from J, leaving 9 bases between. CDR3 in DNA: TGCGCCAGCAGCTTGGCAGGGGCGGACATTCAGTACTTC. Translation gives CASSLAGADIQYF.

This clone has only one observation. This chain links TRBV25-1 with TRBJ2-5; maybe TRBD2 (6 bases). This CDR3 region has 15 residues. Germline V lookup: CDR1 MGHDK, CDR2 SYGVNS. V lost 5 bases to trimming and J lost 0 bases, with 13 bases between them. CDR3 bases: TGTGCCAGCAGTCCTGGCCTAGCGAACCAAGAGACCCAGTACTTC. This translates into CASSPGLANQETQYF.

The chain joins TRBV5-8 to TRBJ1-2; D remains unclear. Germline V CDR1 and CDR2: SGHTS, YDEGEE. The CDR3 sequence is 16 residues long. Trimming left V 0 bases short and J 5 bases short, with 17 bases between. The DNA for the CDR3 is TGTGCCAGCAGCTTGGGCGGGATGCCCCCTCTTTATGGCTACACCTTC. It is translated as CASSLGGMPPLYGYTF.

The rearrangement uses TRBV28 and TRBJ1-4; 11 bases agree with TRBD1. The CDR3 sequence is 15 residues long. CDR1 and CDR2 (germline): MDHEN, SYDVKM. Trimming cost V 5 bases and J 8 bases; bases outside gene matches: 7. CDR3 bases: TGTGCCAGCAGTCGACTTGGGACAGGGGGAGAAAAACTGTTTTTT. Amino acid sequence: CASSRLGTGGEKLFF.

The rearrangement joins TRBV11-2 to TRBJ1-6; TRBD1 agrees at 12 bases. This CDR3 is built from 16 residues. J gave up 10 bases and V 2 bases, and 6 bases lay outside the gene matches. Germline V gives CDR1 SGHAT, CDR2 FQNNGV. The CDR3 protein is CASSLRGQGARSPLHF. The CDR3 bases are TGTGCCAGCAGCTTAAGGGGACAGGGGGCTAGGTCACCCCTCCACTTT. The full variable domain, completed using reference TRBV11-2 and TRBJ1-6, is EAGVAQSPRYKIIEKRQSVAFWCNPISGHATLYWYQQILGQGPKLLIQFQNNGVVDDSQLPKDRFSAERLKGVDSTLKIQPAKLEDSAVYLCASSLRGQGARSPLHFGNGTRLTVT.

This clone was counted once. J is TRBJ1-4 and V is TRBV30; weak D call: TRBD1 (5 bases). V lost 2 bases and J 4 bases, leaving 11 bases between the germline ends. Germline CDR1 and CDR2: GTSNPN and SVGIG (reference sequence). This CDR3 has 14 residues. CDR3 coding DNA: TGTGCCTGGAGTAGCGGGGCCCTTAATGAAAAACTGTTTTTT. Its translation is CAWSSGALNEKLFF.